The 5 T cell receptor beta chains listed next were all sequenced from one sample in a study of spatial heterogeneity in lung cancer. Time point given: sample taken at primary tumor resection. Via MiXCR, TCRdb re-called the 5' RACE reads, giving one row per CDR3 protein. The data contain roughly 38,000 distinct CDR3 sequences, approximately 3.1% of them singletons. Sequencing used normal lung tissue next to the tumor, obtained at surgery. These receptors all stem from a male donor with early-stage non-small cell lung cancer.

This clonotype was counted a few times. The CDR3 sequence: CASSPSGFGNTIYF. CDR3 DNA: TGTGCCAGCAGCCCCAGTGGGTTTGGAAACACCATATATTTT. The V call is TRBV7-2, the J call TRBJ1-3; D is uncertain. The CDR3 loop spans 14 amino acids. With 5 bases removed from V and 3 bases from J, the gap between germline ends came to 11 bases. Germline assignment: CDR1 SGHTA and CDR2 FQGNSA.

There are many counts of this clonotype. The chain recombines TRBV10-2 with TRBJ2-5, with TRBD2 matching 13 bases. This CDR3 region has 13 residues. V was clipped by 6 bases and J by 5 bases; unmatched bases: 0. Germline V gene data show CDR1 as WSHSY and CDR2 as SAAADI. CDR3 region: CASRLAGGETQYF. The CDR3 DNA follows: TGCGCCAGCAGACTAGCGGGAGGGGAGACCCAGTACTTC.

This clonotype was recorded many times. The V and J genes are TRBV6-2 or TRBV6-3 and TRBJ2-2; D unclear. The CDR3 totals 13 residues. With 6 bases removed from V and 6 bases from J, the gap between germline ends came to 11 bases. CDR1 and CDR2 (germline): MNHEY, SVGEGT. CDR3 amino acids: CASRNTQAGELFF. CDR3 coding DNA: TGTGCCAGCAGAAATACCCAAGCCGGGGAGCTGTTTTTT.

This clonotype was seen only a few times. For the CDR3, the DNA is TGTGCCAGCAGATCCAGAGACAGCTACGAGCAGTACTTC. Translation: CASRSRDSYEQYF. This chain connects TRBV2 to TRBJ2-7; TRBD1 might be the D (5 bases). V lost 6 bases to trimming and J lost 3 bases, with 12 bases between them. The germline gives CDR1 SNHLY, CDR2 FYNNEI. The CDR3 sequence is 13 residues long.

This clonotype has a count of ten or more. CDR3: CSVVGPETQYF. The CDR3, as DNA: TGCAGCGTTGTGGGGCCAGAGACCCAGTACTTC. This rearrangement joins TRBV29-1 to TRBJ2-5; the D gene is possibly TRBD1 (5 bases). The germline V gene encodes CDR1 SQVTM and CDR2 ANQGSEA. The ends were cut back, 4 bases at V and 4 bases at J, with 7 bases in the middle. This CDR3 comprises 11 residues.